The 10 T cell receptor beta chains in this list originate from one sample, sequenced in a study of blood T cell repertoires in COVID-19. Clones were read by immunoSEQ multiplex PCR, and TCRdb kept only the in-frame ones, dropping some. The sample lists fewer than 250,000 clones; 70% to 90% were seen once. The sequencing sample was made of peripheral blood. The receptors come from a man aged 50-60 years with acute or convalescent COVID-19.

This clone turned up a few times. The chain's CDR3 is CAISEPSREGGYEQYF. CDR3 nucleotides: TGTGCCATCAGTGAGCCCTCCCGGGAGGGTGGGTACGAGCAGTACTTC. The chain links TRBV10-3 to TRBJ2-7; TRBD2 matches at 8 bases. The CDR3 spans 16 residues. V shed 2 bases, J shed 4 bases, and the junction held 10 bases outside the gene matches. The germline V gene encodes CDR1 ENHRY and CDR2 SYGVKD.

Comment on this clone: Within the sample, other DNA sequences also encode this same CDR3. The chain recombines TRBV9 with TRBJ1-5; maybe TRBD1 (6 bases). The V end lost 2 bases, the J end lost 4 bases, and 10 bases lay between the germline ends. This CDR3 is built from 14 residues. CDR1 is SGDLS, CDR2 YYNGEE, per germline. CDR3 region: CASSVEGGNQPQHF. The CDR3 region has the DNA TGTGCCAGCAGCGTCGAGGGGGGGAATCAGCCCCAGCATTTT.

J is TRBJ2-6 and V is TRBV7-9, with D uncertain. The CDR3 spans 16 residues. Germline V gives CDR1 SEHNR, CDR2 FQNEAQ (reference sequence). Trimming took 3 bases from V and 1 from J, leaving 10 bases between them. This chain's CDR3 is CASSFSSGSGANVLTF. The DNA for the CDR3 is TGTGCCAGCAGCTTCTCTTCGGGTTCTGGGGCCAACGTCCTGACTTTC.

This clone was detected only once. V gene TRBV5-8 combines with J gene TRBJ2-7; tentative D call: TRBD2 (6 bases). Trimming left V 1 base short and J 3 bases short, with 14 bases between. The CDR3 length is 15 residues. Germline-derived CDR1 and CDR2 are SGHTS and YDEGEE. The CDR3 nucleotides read TGTGCCAGCAGCTTGCCGGGACGGGGGAACTACGAGCAGTACTTC. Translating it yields CASSLPGRGNYEQYF.

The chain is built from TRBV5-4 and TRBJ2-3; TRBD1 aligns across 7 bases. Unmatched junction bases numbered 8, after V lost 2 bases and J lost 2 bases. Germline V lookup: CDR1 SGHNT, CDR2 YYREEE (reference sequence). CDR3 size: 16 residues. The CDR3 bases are TGTGCCAGCAGCTTCCGGACCCAGGGGGTCACAGATACGCAGTATTTT. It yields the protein CASSFRTQGVTDTQYF.

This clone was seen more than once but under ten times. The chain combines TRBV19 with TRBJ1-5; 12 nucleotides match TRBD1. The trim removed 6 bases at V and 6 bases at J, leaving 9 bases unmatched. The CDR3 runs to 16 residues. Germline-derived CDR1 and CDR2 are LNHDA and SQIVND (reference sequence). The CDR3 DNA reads TGTGCCAGTAGAAAACAGGGACAGGGGGCCGGTCAGCCCCAGCATTTT. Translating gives CASRKQGQGAGQPQHF. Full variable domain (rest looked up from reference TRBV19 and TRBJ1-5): DGGITQSPKYLFRKEGQNVTLSCEQNLNHDAMYWYRQDPGQGLRLIYYSQIVNDFQKGDIAEGYSVSREKKESFPLTVTSAQKNPTAFYLCASRKQGQGAGQPQHFGDGTRLSIL.

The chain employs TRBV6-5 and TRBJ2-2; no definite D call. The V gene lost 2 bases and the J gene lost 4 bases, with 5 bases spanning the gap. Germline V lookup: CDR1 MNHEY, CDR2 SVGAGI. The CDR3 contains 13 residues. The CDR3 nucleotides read TGTGCCAGCAGTTACCCTAGCACCGGGGAGCTGTTTTTT. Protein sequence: CASSYPSTGELFF.

This CDR3 is CASSNPGQAGELFF. Here the CDR3 DNA reads TGTGCCAGCAGCAACCCGGGACAGGCCGGGGAGCTGTTTTTT. V is TRBV11-2 and J is TRBJ2-2, with 8 bases aligning to TRBD1. V shed 5 bases, J shed 6 bases, and the junction held 5 bases outside the gene matches. The CDR3 has 14 residues. Looked up from germline, CDR1 is SGHAT and CDR2 is FQNNGV.

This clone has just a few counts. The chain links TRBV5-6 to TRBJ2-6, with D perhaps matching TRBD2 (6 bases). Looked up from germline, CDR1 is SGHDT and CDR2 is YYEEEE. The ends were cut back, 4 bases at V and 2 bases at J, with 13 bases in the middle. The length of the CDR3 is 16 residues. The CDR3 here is CASSRNRGTGANVLTF. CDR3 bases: TGTGCCAGCAGCCGGAACCGGGGGACTGGGGCCAACGTCCTGACTTTC.

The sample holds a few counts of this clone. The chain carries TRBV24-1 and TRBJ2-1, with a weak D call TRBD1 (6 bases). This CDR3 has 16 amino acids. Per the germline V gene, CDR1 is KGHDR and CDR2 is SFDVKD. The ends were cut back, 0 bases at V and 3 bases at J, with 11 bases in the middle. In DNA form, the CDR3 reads TGTGCCACCAGTGATTTGCAGGGGTCCCTCTACAATGAGCAGTTCTTC. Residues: CATSDLQGSLYNEQFF.